The sequence of this T cell receptor (beta chain) was determined in a study of blood T cells in healthy people across ages. General study points: The study regarded diversity estimates from one million T cells as underestimates. No one knew whether donors had CMV, which possibly confounded expanded clonotype changes. Older individuals had lower TCR beta diversity per million T cells (the decline was roughly linear). Naive CD4+ cell counts and diversity both ran higher in long-lived than in aged donors.

Per germline, CDR1 SQVTM and CDR2 ANQGSEA. V was shortened by 1 base and J by 2 bases, with 6 bases between the two germline ends. This CDR3 has 13 residues. Combining a sample-barcoded 5' primer with a J-beta primer mix, a second PCR ran for roughly 7 to 12 cycles. In TCRdb, the 5' RACE reads were re-called with MiXCR into one record per CDR3 protein. Here the sample spans roughly 860,000 distinct CDR3 sequences, around two thirds being singletons. This clonotype has just one count. Its antigen is as yet unknown. A much larger clone lies one base from this, so it may be a read error. In this CDR3 the conserved last residue, phenylalanine or tryptophan, is missing, so a read error is likely.

This chain links TRBV29-1 with TRBJ2-1, with unresolved D. The sequence was obtained from a young man in good health. Sequencing input: blood. The CDR3 protein is CSVEVQTYNEQFS. The CDR3 DNA reads TGCAGCGTTGAAGTACAGACCTACAATGAGCAGTTCTCC.